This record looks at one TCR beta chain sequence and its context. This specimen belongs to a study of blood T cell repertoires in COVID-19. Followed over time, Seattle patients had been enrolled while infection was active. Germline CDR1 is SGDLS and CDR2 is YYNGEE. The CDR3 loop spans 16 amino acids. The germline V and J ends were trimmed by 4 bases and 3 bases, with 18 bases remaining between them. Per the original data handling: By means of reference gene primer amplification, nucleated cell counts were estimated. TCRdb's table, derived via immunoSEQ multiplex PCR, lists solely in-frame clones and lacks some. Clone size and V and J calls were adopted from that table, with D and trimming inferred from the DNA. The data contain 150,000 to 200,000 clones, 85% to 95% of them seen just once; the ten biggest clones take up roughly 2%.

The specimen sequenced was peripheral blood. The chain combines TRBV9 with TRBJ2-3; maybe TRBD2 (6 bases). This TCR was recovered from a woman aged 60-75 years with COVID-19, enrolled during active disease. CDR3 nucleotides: TGTGCCAGCAGCCCTCCTACGGGAGTGGGTACAGATACGCAGTATTTT. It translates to CASSPPTGVGTDTQYF.